The rows below give T cell receptor beta chains drawn from one sample of a study of blood T cell repertoires in COVID-19. Sequencing was performed with immunoSEQ multiplex PCR; in TCRdb, only in-frame clones are kept and a portion is missing. The sample includes fewer than 120,000 clones, around nine tenths of them seen just once. Sequencing input: peripheral blood. The receptors originated from a human donor in a cohort sampled during active COVID-19. The CDR3 runs from the conserved cysteine through the conserved F or W. A D gene is named only where the DNA matches it firmly. Clone size is shown for a subset of rows, as once, few, many or a class of expanded clone.

>TRBV5-1|TRBJ2-5|NA|NA
CASSPKDRKETQYF
TGCGCCAGCAGCCCCAAGGACAGAAAAGAGACCCAGTACTTC
>TRBV7-9|TRBJ2-5|NA|once
CASSLVGWDNQETQYF
TGTGCCAGCAGCTTAGTAGGGTGGGACAACCAAGAGACCCAGTACTTC
>TRBV29-1|TRBJ2-1|TRBD2|NA
CSFSGGSGINEQFF
TGCAGCTTTTCCGGCGGTAGCGGGATCAATGAGCAGTTCTTC
>TRBV7-3|TRBJ2-3|TRBD1|once
CASSLKTGSTDTQYF
TGTGCCAGCAGCTTAAAGACAGGGAGCACAGATACGCAGTATTTT
>TRBV6-5|TRBJ1-1|TRBD1|NA
CASRGHRGLDTEAFF
TGTGCCAGCAGGGGACACAGGGGTCTAGACACTGAAGCTTTCTTT
>TRBV3-1/TRBV3-2|TRBJ2-3|NA|NA
CASSQEIKGTDTQYF
TGTGCCAGCAGCCAAGAGATAAAGGGGACAGATACGCAGTATTTT
>TRBV7-2|TRBJ2-1|NA|NA
CASSPDRNYNEQFF
TGTGCCAGCAGCCCAGACAGGAATTACAATGAGCAGTTCTTC
>TRBV24-1|TRBJ2-3|TRBD1|NA
CATSDLGGTGTIGGTDTQYF
TGTGCCACCAGTGATTTAGGCGGGACAGGGACCATCGGGGGCACAGATACGCAGTATTTT
>TRBV7-9|TRBJ1-2|NA|NA
CASSLESARGYTF
TGTGCCAGCAGCTTAGAATCGGCTAGGGGCTACACCTTC
>TRBV4-3|TRBJ1-6|NA|NA
CASSQEVRVNSPLHF
TGCGCCAGCAGCCAAGAGGTACGGGTGAATTCACCCCTCCACTTT
>TRBV9|TRBJ2-6|NA|NA
CASSPRGGANVLTF
TGTGCCAGCAGCCCCCGGGGTGGGGCCAACGTCCTGACTTTC
>TRBV14|TRBJ2-7|NA|NA
CASKKESGLYEQYF
TGTGCCAGCAAGAAGGAAAGCGGCCTCTACGAGCAGTACTTC
>TRBV5-1|TRBJ2-5|TRBD2|NA
CASTGAGGNQETQYF
TGCGCCAGCACTGGAGCGGGAGGAAACCAAGAGACCCAGTACTTC
>TRBV19|TRBJ1-5|NA|NA
CASAETGNQPQHF
TGTGCCAGTGCCGAGACAGGCAATCAGCCCCAGCATTTT
>TRBV27|TRBJ1-1|NA|NA
CASSLWGGLMNTEAFF
TGTGCCAGCAGTTTATGGGGGGGTCTAATGAACACTGAAGCTTTCTTT
>TRBV7-2|TRBJ1-1|NA|NA
CASSLPSNTEAFF
TGTGCCAGCAGCTTACCCTCGAACACTGAAGCTTTCTTT
>TRBV5-1|TRBJ1-2|NA|few
CASSLGQALQSFTF
TGCGCCAGCAGCTTGGGACAGGCTCTTCAGTCTTTCACCTTC
>TRBV19|TRBJ2-3|TRBD2|NA
CATTSGLDTDTQYF
TGTGCCACCACTAGCGGGTTGGACACAGATACGCAGTATTTT
>TRBV5-1|TRBJ2-3|NA|NA
CASSLAGTDTQYF
TGCGCCAGCAGCTTGGCTGGCACAGATACGCAGTATTTT
>TRBV24-1|TRBJ2-1|NA|NA
CATSGWNRADSYNEQFF
TGTGCCACCAGTGGGTGGAACAGGGCAGACTCCTACAATGAGCAGTTCTTC
>TRBV11-2|TRBJ2-5|NA|NA
CASSLDQPGTGETQYF
TGTGCCAGCAGCTTAGACCAACCGGGAACGGGAGAGACCCAGTACTTC
>TRBV10-2|TRBJ1-1|TRBD1|NA
CACRGPNTEAFF
TGCGCCTGCAGGGGGCCGAACACTGAAGCTTTCTTT
>TRBV29-1|TRBJ1-2|NA|NA
CSATSGGQRLGGYTF
TGCAGCGCGACCAGCGGAGGGCAGCGGTTAGGTGGCTACACCTTC
>TRBV15|TRBJ1-5|TRBD1|NA
CATSRSGQGDQPQHF
TGTGCCACCAGCAGATCCGGACAGGGGGATCAGCCCCAGCATTTT
>TRBV5-8|TRBJ1-5|NA|once
CASSLAQGYNQPQHF
TGTGCCAGCAGCTTGGCCCAGGGGTACAATCAGCCCCAGCATTTT